This TCR beta chain was observed in a study of Ad26.COV2.S vaccination and SARS-CoV-2 variants. Findings and limits, study-wide: The TCR breadth and depth analyses may have produced an underestimate of total T cell responses.

Sequencing was performed with immunoSEQ multiplex PCR; in TCRdb, only in-frame clones are kept and a portion is missing. The data contain 380,000 or so clones, about 85% of them singletons. This clone was observed a handful of times. What it binds is unknown. Treatment given: 19 received Ad26.COV2.S at low or high dose, single or two shots; five or six received placebo; per-sample allocation not given. Sampling was done on day 63 after the first vaccine or placebo injection. The V and J ends lost 5 bases and 2 bases respectively, with 7 bases between them. The CDR3 is 13 residues long. Per germline, CDR1 SGHTA and CDR2 FQGTGA.

The chain is built from TRBV7-3 and TRBJ1-3; no clear D gene. This receptor was taken from a person aged 18 to 65 who received the Ad26.COV2.S COVID-19 vaccine or a placebo. This material consisted of peripheral blood, taken in a trial of Ad26.COV2.S vaccine versus placebo. CDR3 protein: CASSVRPGNTIYF. In nucleotides, the CDR3 is TGTGCCAGCAGCGTGAGACCTGGAAACACCATATATTTT. The full variable domain, its missing parts supplied by reference TRBV7-3 and TRBJ1-3, is GAGVSQTPSNKVTEKGKYVELRCDPISGHTALYWYRQSLGQGPEFLIYFQGTGAADDSGLPNDRFFAVRPEGSVSTLKIQRTERGDSAVYLCASSVRPGNTIYFGEGSWLTVV.